The clone carrying this T cell receptor beta chain turned up a few times. Antigen: not known. The data originate from a study of identical twins. Broader study findings: The study found excess low generation probability among twin-shared out-of-frame alpha sequences. Sequences that were beta out-of-frame showed weaker excess twin sharing. Abundant beta clonotypes from cord blood bore fewer insertions; memory repertoires lacked this pattern.

MiXCR, applied by TCRdb to the 5' RACE reads, yields one record per CDR3 protein. The table records more than 250,000 distinct CDR3 sequences, roughly 8.6% of them present only once. Germline CDR1 reads SGHTA; CDR2 reads FQGNSA. The CDR3 has 15 amino acids. V shed 0 bases, J shed 0 bases, and the junction held 2 bases outside the gene matches. This same sample was also part of a study on yellow fever vaccine responses in identical twins.

The rearrangement uses TRBV7-2 and TRBJ2-7, with TRBD2 matching 7 bases. The origin of this receptor is a woman aged 18 to 35 in good health. Material for sequencing was memory (CD45RO+) T cells sorted from blood. The CDR3 DNA reads as TGTGCCAGCAGCTTAGCGGGAGGGATCTCCTACGAGCAGTACTTC. Translation: CASSLAGGISYEQYF. Full variable domain (remainder filled in from reference TRBV7-2 and TRBJ2-7): GAGVSQSPSNKVTEKGKDVELRCDPISGHTALYWYRQSLGQGLEFLIYFQGNSAPDKSGLPSDRFSAERTGGSVSTLTIQRTQQEDSAVYLCASSLAGGISYEQYFGPGTRLTVT.